Sequencing of this TCR beta chain was carried out in a study of shared clonotypes between healthy human individuals. Study-wide background: CD4 naive and memory got three plates each, CD8 naive two, CD8 memory one. Study-wide points: Naive subsets typically showed greater estimated richness than memory subsets.

Running of the assay took place at deep level. The data were produced by immunoSEQ multiplex PCR, yet TCRdb's version contains in-frame clones alone and is incomplete. The data show some 2.1 million clones, 85% to 95% seen once. This CDR3 has 15 amino acids. V was pared by 4 bases and J by 8 bases, with 10 bases of the junction left unmatched. CDR1 is SGHAT, CDR2 FQNNGV, per germline. As concerns this clone: No antigen is known for it.

The V call is TRBV11-2, the J call TRBJ1-4, with TRBD1 matching 7 bases. This sequence was found in a man between 18 and 35 years old in good health. Sequenced input: naive CD4+ T cells sorted from blood. Subset indicated: CD45RA+ positively selected. CDR3: CASSSTRQGGEKLFF. In nucleotides, the CDR3 is TGTGCCAGCAGCTCCACTCGGCAGGGGGGGGAAAAACTGTTTTTT.